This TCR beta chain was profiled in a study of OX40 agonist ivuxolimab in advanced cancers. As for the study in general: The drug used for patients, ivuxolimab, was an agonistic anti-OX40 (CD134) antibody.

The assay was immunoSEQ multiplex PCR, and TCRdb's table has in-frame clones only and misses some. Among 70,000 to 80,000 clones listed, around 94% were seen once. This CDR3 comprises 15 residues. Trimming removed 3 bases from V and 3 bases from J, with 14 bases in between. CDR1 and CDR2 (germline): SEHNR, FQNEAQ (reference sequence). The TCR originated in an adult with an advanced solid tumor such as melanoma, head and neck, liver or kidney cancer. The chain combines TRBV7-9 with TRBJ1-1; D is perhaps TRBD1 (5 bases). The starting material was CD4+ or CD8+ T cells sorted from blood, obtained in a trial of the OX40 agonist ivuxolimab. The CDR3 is CASSLVGGWDTEAFF. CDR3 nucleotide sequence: TGTGCCAGCAGCTTGGTGGGGGGATGGGACACTGAAGCTTTCTTT.